The T cell receptor beta chain under discussion was sequenced for a study of cytomegalovirus exposure and HLA in healthy donors. The repertoire was sequenced with immunoSEQ multiplex PCR; TCRdb's copy has only in-frame clones and lacks some. The table has some 190,000 clones, around nine tenths seen once. The CDR3 is made up of 16 amino acids. Per germline, CDR1 SQVTM and CDR2 ANQGSEA. The V end was cut by 0 bases, the J end by 1 base, with 14 bases between. This chain connects TRBV29-1 to TRBJ2-3; possibly TRBD2 for D (5 bases). The receptor was isolated from a man between 25 and 39 years old in good health and CMV-seropositive. Sequenced input: PBMCs. The CDR3 spells CSVEDAVWGGTDTQYF. The CDR3 nucleotides read TGCAGCGTTGAAGACGCCGTGTGGGGAGGCACAGATACGCAGTATTTT.